These T cell receptor beta chains were read from a single sample in a study of cytomegalovirus exposure and HLA in healthy donors. Sequenced by immunoSEQ multiplex PCR; TCRdb stores in-frame clones only, minus some. The sample consists of more than 120,000 clones, approximately 86% of them appearing once. Sequenced sample: PBMCs. Receptors were obtained from a man aged 18 to 29 in good health and CMV-seropositive. Each CDR3 is given with its conserved first and last residue. The D gene is left open where the match is weak. Rows give clone size only sometimes, using once, few, many, or a class for an expanded clone.

j_call d_call v_call cdr3_length clone_size cdr3_aa cdr3_nt
TRBJ2-1 TRBD2 TRBV14 15 . CASSQGGLVRNEQFF TGTGCCAGCAGCCAAGGGGGACTAGTTAGGAATGAGCAGTTCTTC
TRBJ2-3 TRBD2 TRBV28 17 . CASSLLLAGGLTDTQYF TGTGCCAGCAGTTTACTCCTAGCGGGAGGTCTCACAGATACGCAGTATTTT
TRBJ2-7 TRBD1 TRBV30 14 . CAWSVGTDSYEQYF TGTGCCTGGAGTGTTGGGACAGACTCCTACGAGCAGTACTTC
TRBJ2-7 TRBD1 TRBV7-2 16 . CASSLKQGIVTYEQYF TGTGCCAGCAGCCTTAAACAGGGGATCGTAACCTACGAGCAGTACTTC
TRBJ1-1 TRBD1 TRBV5-1 13 once CASSFGTATEAFF TGCGCCAGCAGCTTTGGGACAGCCACTGAAGCTTTCTTT
TRBJ2-1 . TRBV2 14 . CARKARGTGNEQFF TGTGCCAGAAAAGCCAGGGGGACTGGAAATGAGCAGTTCTTC
TRBJ1-2 TRBD1 TRBV19 16 . CASSGTGSQTNYGYTF TGTGCCAGTAGTGGGACAGGGTCCCAAACTAACTATGGCTACACCTTC
TRBJ1-4 TRBD1 TRBV25-1 14 few CASGQGARNEKLFF TGTGCCAGCGGCCAGGGGGCGCGGAATGAAAAACTGTTTTTT
TRBJ2-7 TRBD2 TRBV2 14 . CASRKAGGDVEQYF TGTGCCAGCAGGAAGGCCGGGGGGGATGTGGAGCAGTACTTC
TRBJ1-2 TRBD1 TRBV5-4 15 . CASSGRQGSDYGYTF TGTGCCAGCAGCGGGAGACAGGGGAGTGACTATGGCTACACCTTC
TRBJ2-3 . TRBV5-1 15 . CASSLVGARTDTQYF TGCGCCAGCAGCTTGGTGGGGGCGCGCACAGATACGCAGTATTTT
TRBJ1-5 . TRBV7-2 14 . CASSLEGLTSPQHF TGTGCCAGCAGCTTAGAGGGGTTGACATCGCCCCAGCATTTT
TRBJ2-7 . TRBV6-1 13 . CASSPTGNLGQYF TGTGCCAGCAGTCCCACAGGGAACCTGGGGCAGTACTTC
TRBJ1-6 . TRBV6-1 13 . CASSDHNNSPLHF TGTGCCAGCAGTGACCACAACAATTCACCCCTCCACTTT
TRBJ2-7 . TRBV6-1 14 . CASSEDRLSYEQYF TGTGCCAGCAGTGAAGACAGATTAAGCTACGAGCAGTACTTC
TRBJ1-5 . TRBV19 12 . CASSHRNQPQHF TGTGCCAGTAGCCACAGGAACCAGCCCCAGCATTTT
TRBJ2-7 . TRBV12-5 14 . CASGSTKGAYEQYF TGTGCTAGTGGGTCAACCAAAGGGGCCTACGAGCAGTACTTC
TRBJ1-1 . TRBV5-1 14 . CASSRGGGNTEAFF TGCGCCAGCAGTCGTGGTGGAGGGAACACTGAAGCTTTCTTT
TRBJ2-7 . TRBV11-2 15 . CASSLSSGHSYEQYF TGTGCCAGCAGCTTATCATCAGGGCACTCCTACGAGCAGTACTTC
TRBJ1-2 TRBD1 TRBV2 14 medium-sized CASAPRQGAHGYTF TGTGCCAGCGCGCCCCGACAGGGCGCCCATGGCTACACCTTC
TRBJ2-1 TRBD2 TRBV7-8 20 . CASSLAHPAGGGNKYNEQFF TGTGCCAGCAGCTTAGCGCACCCAGCGGGGGGTGGGAATAAATACAATGAGCAGTTCTTC
TRBJ2-7 TRBD1 TRBV25-1 16 . CASSEFPGQSSYEQYF TGTGCCAGCAGTGAGTTTCCGGGACAGTCTTCCTACGAGCAGTACTTC